Following are 28 T cell receptor beta chains from one sample sequenced in a study of blood T cell repertoires in COVID-19. TCRdb keeps only in-frame clones here, not all; method: immunoSEQ multiplex PCR. The sample has some 75,000 clones; 80% to 90% are singletons. Sample: peripheral blood. These receptors were collected from a man older than 75 with COVID-19, enrolled during active disease.

The J gene is TRBJ2-1, the V gene TRBV2; 7 bases line up with TRBD2. Germline V gives CDR1 SNHLY, CDR2 FYNNEI. The V and J ends lost 7 bases and 1 base, in that order; junction bases with no gene match: 10. The CDR3 is made up of 16 amino acids. The CDR3 spells CASIRSGAPSYNEQFF. CDR3 bases: TGTGCCAGCATACGGAGCGGGGCCCCTTCCTACAATGAGCAGTTCTTC.

The chain joins TRBV7-2 to TRBJ2-1; 11 bases are a match to TRBD2. CDR1 and CDR2 from the germline V gene are SGHTA and FQGNSA. With V trimmed by 3 bases and J by 4 bases, 5 bases remained unmatched. The CDR3 totals 16 residues. CDR3 in DNA: TGTGCCAGCAGCTTCGTTAGCGGGGGGGCTTACAATGAGCAGTTCTTC. The encoded protein is CASSFVSGGAYNEQFF.

CDR3 residues: CASLRTGGPNYGYTF. The CDR3 DNA reads TGTGCCAGCCTCCGGACAGGAGGACCTAACTATGGCTACACCTTC. The J gene is TRBJ1-2, the V gene TRBV7-2, with 7 bases lining up with TRBD1. This CDR3 region has 15 residues. V dropped 8 bases and J dropped 0; count of bases not matched to a gene: 9. Germline V gene sequence: CDR1 SGHTA, CDR2 FQGNSA. Full variable domain (remainder filled in from reference TRBV7-2 and TRBJ1-2): GAGVSQSPSNKVTEKGKDVELRCDPISGHTALYWYRQSLGQGLEFLIYFQGNSAPDKSGLPSDRFSAERTGGSVSTLTIQRTQQEDSAVYLCASLRTGGPNYGYTFGSGTRLTVV.

The J gene is TRBJ1-1, the V gene TRBV3-1 (or the pseudogene TRBV3-2); 9 nucleotides align to TRBD1. With 7 bases clipped from V and 3 bases from J, the junction kept 3 bases outside the gene matches. Per the germline V gene, CDR1 is LGHDT and CDR2 is YNNKEL (reference sequence). The CDR3 consists of 13 residues. The CDR3 here is CASTWTGDTEAFF. CDR3 nucleotides: TGTGCCAGCACCTGGACAGGGGACACTGAAGCTTTCTTT.

The rearrangement links TRBV18 to TRBJ1-2; TRBD1 aligns across 9 bases. The CDR3 is 17 amino acids. The ends lost 3 bases at V and 7 bases at J; junction bases unmatched: 15. Germline CDR1 and CDR2: KGHSH and LQKENI. The CDR3 DNA reads as TGTGCCAGCTCACCGGTCGGGACAGGGACACTAGTCCCTGGCTACACCTTC. This encodes CASSPVGTGTLVPGYTF.

The V gene is TRBV11-2, the J gene TRBJ1-2; no reliable D call. Trimming stripped 0 bases from V and 1 base from J, with 6 bases between. Germline V gives CDR1 SGHAT, CDR2 FQNNGV. This CDR3 spans 14 amino acids. CDR3 nucleotides: TGTGCCAGCAGCTTAGATGTCCGTAACTATGGCTACACCTTC. Protein sequence: CASSLDVRNYGYTF.

The chain carries TRBV7-2 and TRBJ1-2; D ambiguous. This CDR3 is built from 12 residues. Germline loops: CDR1 SGHTA, CDR2 FQGNSA. Trimming shortened V by 2 bases and J by 5 bases, and 6 bases separated the two germline ends. The CDR3 region is CASSLIRYGYTF. The DNA for the CDR3 is TGTGCCAGCAGCTTAATTCGGTATGGCTACACCTTC.

This clone was observed once. V gene TRBV12-3 or TRBV12-4 combines with J gene TRBJ1-2; possibly TRBD1 for D (6 bases). Trimming removed 5 bases at V and 4 bases at J, with 11 bases between. This CDR3 contains 13 residues. CDR3 nucleotides: TGTGCCAGCAGTCCCCAGGGGAGCTATGGCTACACCTTC. It yields the protein CASSPQGSYGYTF.

The chain is built from TRBV5-8 and TRBJ2-5; 8 positions agree with TRBD1. This CDR3 contains 16 residues. Looked up from germline, CDR1 is SGHTS and CDR2 is YDEGEE. Trimming cost V 0 bases and J 5 bases; bases outside gene matches: 9. The CDR3 DNA follows: TGTGCCAGCAGCTTGGGGGACAGGCTCTCGGGGGAGACCCAGTACTTC. It is translated as CASSLGDRLSGETQYF.

V gene TRBV28 combines with J gene TRBJ2-3; D perhaps matches TRBD1 (7 bases). The germline gives CDR1 MDHEN, CDR2 SYDVKM. The CDR3 covers 15 residues. Between the trimmed V and J ends, which lost 5 bases and 1 base, there was a span of 13 bases. The CDR3, as DNA: TGTGCCAGCAGTGGAGGGGGCGAGGGCACAGATACGCAGTATTTT. Protein product: CASSGGGEGTDTQYF. Together with reference TRBV28 and TRBJ2-3, the CDR3 gives the full variable domain: DVKVTQSSRYLVKRTGEKVFLECVQDMDHENMFWYRQDPGLGLRLIYFSYDVKMKEKGDIPEGYSVSREKKERFSLILESASTNQTSMYLCASSGGGEGTDTQYFGPGTRLTVL.

Written as DNA, the CDR3 is TGTGCCAGCATCCGTGGCTACACCTTC. Translation: CASIRGYTF. This sequence joins TRBV21-1 and TRBJ1-2. TRBV21-1 corresponds to a pseudogene. This CDR3 spans 9 amino acids.

The count of this clone is one. This rearrangement joins TRBV6-1 to TRBJ1-5; D perhaps matches TRBD1 (5 bases). Trimming took 0 bases from V and 10 from J, leaving 19 bases between them. The CDR3 sequence is 16 residues long. The germline V gene encodes CDR1 MNHNS and CDR2 SASEGT. The CDR3 protein is CASSEAVGGNGGPQHF. The CDR3 DNA reads as TGTGCCAGCAGTGAAGCTGTGGGGGGAAATGGGGGTCCCCAGCATTTT.

Worth noting for this clone: Germline and junction disagree at one end, which may indicate a read error. The chain links TRBV4-1 to TRBJ2-7; tentative D call: TRBD1 (5 bases). This CDR3 has 15 residues. In germline, CDR1 is MGHRA, CDR2 YSYEKL. CDR3 sequence: CASSPMAGNLDDQYF. The CDR3, as DNA: TGCGCCAGCAGCCCGATGGCAGGGAATCTTGACGATCAGTACTTC.

The chain joins TRBV6-5 to TRBJ1-5, with 7 bases that match TRBD1. The junction had 15 bases not matched to a gene; V was cut back by 10 bases and J by 6 bases. CDR1 is MNHEY, CDR2 SVGAGI, per germline. This CDR3 spans 15 amino acids. CDR3 in DNA: TGTGCCACCCAGAAAGACTGGCAGGGGGGTCAGCCCCAGCATTTT. Translated: CATQKDWQGGQPQHF.

This rearrangement joins TRBV5-5 to TRBJ2-5, with D tentatively TRBD1 (5 bases). Looked up from germline, CDR1 is SGHKS and CDR2 is YYEKEE (reference sequence). V lost 0 bases and J lost 1, with 10 bases in between. The CDR3 totals 15 residues. CDR3 nucleotides: TGTGCCAGCAGCTTGGGGTCAGGGATCCAAGAGACCCAGTACTTC. Translated, it gives CASSLGSGIQETQYF.

This rearrangement joins TRBV4-3 to TRBJ2-5, with a tentative D call TRBD2 (5 bases). The V and J ends lost 4 bases and 4 bases respectively, with 10 bases between them. Germline values: CDR1 LGHNA, CDR2 YSLEER. The CDR3 is 13 residues long. CDR3 DNA sequence: TGCGCCAGCAGCCCTAGGACTGGAGAGACCCAGTACTTC. It specifies CASSPRTGETQYF.

V and J are TRBV6-6 and TRBJ2-1; TRBD2 agrees at 11 bases. The V gene end was trimmed by 6 bases and the J gene end by 0 bases; junction bases not matched to a gene: 4. The CDR3 length is 16 residues. The germline V gene has CDR1 MNHNY and CDR2 SVGAGI (reference sequence). CDR3 amino acids: CASSTSGGFSYNEQFF. The CDR3 DNA sequence: TGTGCCAGCAGCACTAGCGGGGGCTTCTCCTACAATGAGCAGTTCTTC.

The rearrangement uses TRBV6-5 and TRBJ1-4, with TRBD1 matching 8 bases. This CDR3 has 15 residues. The germline V gene encodes CDR1 MNHEY and CDR2 SVGAGI. After removal of 0 bases from V and 7 bases from J, the junction contained 4 bases not matched to a gene. The CDR3 loop is CASSYSDRVGEKLFF. The CDR3 DNA sequence: TGTGCCAGCAGTTACTCGGACAGGGTCGGTGAAAAACTGTTTTTT.

The rearrangement links TRBV5-1 to TRBJ2-1, with TRBD2 matching 11 bases. This CDR3 contains 15 residues. V was pared by 4 bases and J by 5 bases, with 5 bases of the junction left unmatched. CDR1 and CDR2 from the germline V gene are SGHRS and YFSETQ. CDR3 in amino acids: CASSPLAGADNEQFF. The CDR3 DNA is TGCGCCAGCAGCCCACTAGCGGGGGCAGACAATGAGCAGTTCTTC.

V is TRBV6-2 or TRBV6-3 and J is TRBJ1-5; a weak D match, TRBD1 (5 bases). The germline CDR1 and CDR2 sequences are MNHEY and SVGEGT. This CDR3 has 17 residues. V was trimmed by 5 bases and J by 0 bases, leaving 17 bases between them. CDR3 sequence: CASSTGHALYSNQPQHF. For the CDR3, the DNA is TGTGCCAGCAGTACCGGACATGCCCTCTATAGCAATCAGCCCCAGCATTTT.

The chain employs TRBV4-3 and TRBJ1-3, with a possible D match to TRBD1 (5 bases). The length of the CDR3 is 17 residues. Trimming pared 0 bases from V and 0 bases from J, leaving 12 bases between. The germline CDR1 and CDR2 sequences are LGHNA and YSLEER. The CDR3 coding sequence is TGCGCCAGCAGCCAAGATCCCCGGGGGACCTCTGGAAACACCATATATTTT. Encoded protein: CASSQDPRGTSGNTIYF.

The genes are TRBV28 and TRBJ1-4; unclear D gene. Trimming shortened V by 6 bases and J by 4 bases, and 12 bases separated the two germline ends. There are 14 residues in the CDR3. Germline CDR1 and CDR2: MDHEN and SYDVKM. The CDR3 protein is CASRPGEGNEKLFF. In DNA, the CDR3 is TGTGCCAGCAGGCCCGGGGAGGGTAATGAAAAACTGTTTTTT.

The V and J genes are TRBV10-3 and TRBJ2-3, with 11 bases that match TRBD2. J was trimmed by 6 bases and V by 4 bases; bases with no gene match: 6. Germline V gene lookup returns CDR1 ENHRY and CDR2 SYGVKD. This CDR3 is built from 15 residues. The CDR3 spells CAISAPSGGQDTQYF. The CDR3, as DNA: TGTGCCATCAGTGCGCCTAGCGGGGGGCAGGATACGCAGTATTTT.

This chain links TRBV5-1 with TRBJ2-3, with TRBD2 as a possible D gene (6 bases). This CDR3 spans 15 amino acids. Per germline, CDR1 SGHRS and CDR2 YFSETQ. V lost 0 bases to trimming and J lost 1 base, with 9 bases between them. The CDR3 loop reads CASSLVAERTDTQYF. The CDR3 DNA sequence: TGCGCCAGCAGCTTGGTAGCGGAGCGCACAGATACGCAGTATTTT.

The chain joins TRBV4-1 to TRBJ1-5, with D possibly matching TRBD1 (6 bases). Trimming removed 4 bases at V and 5 bases at J, with 15 bases between. The CDR3 length is 15 residues. Germline CDR1 MGHRA, CDR2 YSYEKL. The CDR3 region is CASSLLQGADQPQHF. CDR3 nucleotides: TGCGCCAGCAGCCTCTTACAGGGAGCGGATCAGCCCCAGCATTTT.

This clone was counted a few times. V gene TRBV7-9 combines with J gene TRBJ1-1; no clear D. V lost 7 bases to trimming and J lost 2 bases, with 14 bases between them. The CDR3 runs 14 residues. Germline V gene sequence: CDR1 SEHNR, CDR2 FQNEAQ (reference sequence). The CDR3 loop reads CASILAGVNTEAFF. The CDR3 DNA is TGTGCCAGCATCCTCGCCGGGGTTAACACTGAAGCTTTCTTT.

This chain joins TRBV7-6 and TRBJ1-2; the D is unclear. The CDR3 consists of 17 residues. Per the germline V gene, CDR1 is SGHVS and CDR2 is FNYEAQ. The V and J ends lost 0 bases and 7 bases respectively, with 21 bases between them. This chain's CDR3 is CASSLAPGTGRKSGYTF. The CDR3 DNA follows: TGTGCCAGCAGCTTAGCGCCAGGAACCGGGAGGAAAAGTGGCTACACCTTC.

The chain combines TRBV3-1 (or the pseudogene TRBV3-2) with TRBJ1-2, with D possibly TRBD1 on 6 matching bases. Germline CDR1 reads LGHDT; CDR2 reads YNNKEL (reference sequence). The CDR3 is 15 residues long. V was pared by 2 bases and J by 3 bases, with 13 bases between. The CDR3 DNA reads TGTGCCAGCAGCCAACGGGCAGACAGGCACTATGGCTACACCTTC. It specifies CASSQRADRHYGYTF.